This TCR beta chain was retrieved from a study of beta chain features in type 1 diabetes. In its sample, this clone was seen a few times. Sorting produced populations that all topped 95% purity. This CDR3 spans 15 amino acids. Germline V gene sequence: CDR1 SGHRS, CDR2 YFSETQ. V was shortened by 3 bases and J by 5 bases, with 17 bases between the two germline ends. The whole isolated RNA underwent reverse transcription, so sequencing captured expressed TCRB transcripts. Using immunoSEQ multiplex PCR, the repertoire was profiled, and TCRdb retains in-frame clones only, with some absent. Of under 300,000 clones in the sample, roughly 30% are singletons; the top ten hold roughly 4%.

The V call is TRBV5-1, the J call TRBJ2-5, with D tentatively TRBD1 (6 bases). The sample consisted of central memory CD4+ T cells from blood. The clonotype was recovered from a man younger than 45 in good health. In nucleotides, the CDR3 is TGCGCCAGCAGCTCTCAGGACAGTGGGGCGGAGACCCAGTACTTC. Protein product: CASSSQDSGAETQYF.